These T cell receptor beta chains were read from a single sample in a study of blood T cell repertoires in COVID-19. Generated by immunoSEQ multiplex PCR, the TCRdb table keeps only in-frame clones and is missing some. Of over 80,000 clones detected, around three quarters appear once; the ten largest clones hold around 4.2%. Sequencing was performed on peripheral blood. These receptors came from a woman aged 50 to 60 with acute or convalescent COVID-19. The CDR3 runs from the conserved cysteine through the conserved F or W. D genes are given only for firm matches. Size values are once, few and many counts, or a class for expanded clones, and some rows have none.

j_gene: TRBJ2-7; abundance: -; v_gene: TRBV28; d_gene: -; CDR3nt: TGTGCCAGCAGTTCTAAAGACTACGAGCAGTACTTC; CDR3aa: CASSSKDYEQYF
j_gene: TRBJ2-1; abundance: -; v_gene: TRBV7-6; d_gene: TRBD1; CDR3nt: TGTGCCAGCAGCTTAGGTCAGGGGGTGGTTTTCGATGAGCAGTTCTTC; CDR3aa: CASSLGQGVVFDEQFF
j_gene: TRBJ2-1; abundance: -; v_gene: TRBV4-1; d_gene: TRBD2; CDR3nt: TGCGCCAGCAGTCCTAGCGGGGGAAGGAGTGAGCAGTTCTTC; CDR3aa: CASSPSGGRSEQFF
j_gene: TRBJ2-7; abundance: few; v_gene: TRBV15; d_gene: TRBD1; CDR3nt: TGTGCCACCAGTGCGACAGGGGGGGCCTACGAGCAGTACTTC; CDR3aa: CATSATGGAYEQYF
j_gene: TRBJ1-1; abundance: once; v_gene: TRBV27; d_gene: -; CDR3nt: TGTGCCAGCAGGGGTCAGGGCGATAGAAACACTGAAGCTTTCTTT; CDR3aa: CASRGQGDRNTEAFF
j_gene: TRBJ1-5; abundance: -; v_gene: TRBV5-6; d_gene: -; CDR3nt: TGTGCCAGCAGCTTGGCCAGAGGGGGGGGCAATCAGCCCCAGCATTTT; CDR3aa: CASSLARGGGNQPQHF
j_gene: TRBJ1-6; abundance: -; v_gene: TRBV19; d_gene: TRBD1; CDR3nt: TGTGCCAGTAGGATGGACAGGGCGAGCAATTCACCCCTCCACTTT; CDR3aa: CASRMDRASNSPLHF
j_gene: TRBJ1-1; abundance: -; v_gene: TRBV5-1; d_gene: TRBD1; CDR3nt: TGCGCCAGCAGCGGCGGGACAGGGAACACTGAAGCTTTCTTT; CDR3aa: CASSGGTGNTEAFF
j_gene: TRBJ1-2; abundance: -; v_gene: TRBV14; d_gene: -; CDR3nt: TGTGCCAGCAGCCAAGTCGGGAGAGGAGGCTACACCTTC; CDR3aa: CASSQVGRGGYTF
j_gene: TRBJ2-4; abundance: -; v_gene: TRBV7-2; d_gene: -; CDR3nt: TGTGCCAGCAGCCTCCGAGAGAGCTTCTTAGCCAAAAACATTCAGTACTTC; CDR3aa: CASSLRESFLAKNIQYF
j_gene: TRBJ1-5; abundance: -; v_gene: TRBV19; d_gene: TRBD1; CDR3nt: TGTGCCAGTAGTACTCACCCGGGACAGTTGAGGAATCAGCCCCAGCATTTT; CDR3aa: CASSTHPGQLRNQPQHF
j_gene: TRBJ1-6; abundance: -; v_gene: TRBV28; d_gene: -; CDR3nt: TGTGCCAGCAGTTCGACAGGTTTAGATTCACCCCTCCACTTT; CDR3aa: CASSSTGLDSPLHF
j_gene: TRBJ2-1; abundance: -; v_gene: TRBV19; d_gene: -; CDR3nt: TGTGCCAGTAGTATTCAGGGGAATGAGCAGTTCTTC; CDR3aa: CASSIQGNEQFF
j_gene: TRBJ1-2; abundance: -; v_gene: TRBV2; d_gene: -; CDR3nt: TGTGCCAGCAGTGTTGGGGACTCGGGCTACACCTTC; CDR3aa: CASSVGDSGYTF
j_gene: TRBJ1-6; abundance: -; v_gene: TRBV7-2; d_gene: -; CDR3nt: TGTGCCAGCAGCCTCCGGAGAGAACCCGCCAGCTCCTATAATTCACCCCTCCACTTT; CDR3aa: CASSLRREPASSYNSPLHF
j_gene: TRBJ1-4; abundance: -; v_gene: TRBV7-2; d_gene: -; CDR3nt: TGTGCCAGCACCTCCGGAGGGGACGAAAAACTGTTTTTT; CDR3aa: CASTSGGDEKLFF
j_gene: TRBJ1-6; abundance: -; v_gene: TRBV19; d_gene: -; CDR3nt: TGTGCCAGTAATGGCGGGGCAGGAAGATATAATTCACCCCTCCACTTT; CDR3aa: CASNGGAGRYNSPLHF
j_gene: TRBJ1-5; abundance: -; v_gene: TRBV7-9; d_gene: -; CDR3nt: TGTGCCAGCAGCTCGACGGGAAGCAATCAGCCCCAGCATTTT; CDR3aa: CASSSTGSNQPQHF
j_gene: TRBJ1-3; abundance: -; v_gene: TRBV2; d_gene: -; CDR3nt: TGTGCCAGCAGTGGCAGTAACGGAAACACCATATATTTT; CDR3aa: CASSGSNGNTIYF
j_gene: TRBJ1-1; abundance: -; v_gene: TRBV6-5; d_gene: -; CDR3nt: TGTGCCACTAAGAGGAGCGGGGACACTGAAGCTTTCTTT; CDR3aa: CATKRSGDTEAFF
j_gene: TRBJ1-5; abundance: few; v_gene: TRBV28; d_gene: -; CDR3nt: TGTGCCAGCAGCACGGGATCCGGGGGCAATCAGCCCCAGCATTTT; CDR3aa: CASSTGSGGNQPQHF
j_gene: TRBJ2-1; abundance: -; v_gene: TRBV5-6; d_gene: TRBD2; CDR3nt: TGTGCCAGCAGCTTGTGGATAGCGGGGGCCGCGAATGAGCAGTTCTTC; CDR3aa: CASSLWIAGAANEQFF
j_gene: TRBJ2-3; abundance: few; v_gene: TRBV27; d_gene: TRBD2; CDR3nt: TGTGCCAGCAGTTTAGCGGGGGGGAGCACAGATACGCAGTATTTT; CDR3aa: CASSLAGGSTDTQYF
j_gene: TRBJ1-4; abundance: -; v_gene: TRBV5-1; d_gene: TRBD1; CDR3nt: TGCGCCAGCAGCTCTCTCCCCACAGGGGATGAAAAACTGTTTTTT; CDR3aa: CASSSLPTGDEKLFF
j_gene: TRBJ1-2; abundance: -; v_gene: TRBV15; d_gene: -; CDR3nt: TGTGCCACCAGCCCAGGGTATGGCTACACCTTC; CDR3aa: CATSPGYGYTF
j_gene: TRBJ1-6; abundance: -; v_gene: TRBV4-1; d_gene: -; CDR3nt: TGCGCCAGCAGCCAAGAAGGTCGAGGTAATTCACCCCTCCACTTT; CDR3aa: CASSQEGRGNSPLHF
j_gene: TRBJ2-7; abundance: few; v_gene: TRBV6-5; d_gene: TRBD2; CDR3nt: TGTGCCAGTCGTACTAGCGGTACCTACGAGCAGTACTTC; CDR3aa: CASRTSGTYEQYF
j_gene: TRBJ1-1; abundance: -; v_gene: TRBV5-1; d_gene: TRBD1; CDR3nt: TGCGCCAGCAGCTTGGTTAGACAGGGGCCGAACACTGAAGCTTTCTTT; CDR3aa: CASSLVRQGPNTEAFF
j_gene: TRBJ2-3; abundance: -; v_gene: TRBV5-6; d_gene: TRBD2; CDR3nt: TGTGCCAGCAGCTTCCCCCTAGCGGGGGCGAGCACAGATACGCAGTATTTT; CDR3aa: CASSFPLAGASTDTQYF
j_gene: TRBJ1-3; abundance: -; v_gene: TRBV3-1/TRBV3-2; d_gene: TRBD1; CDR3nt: TGTGCCAGCAGCCAAGGGACAGGGCTCTCTGGAAACACCATATATTTT; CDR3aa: CASSQGTGLSGNTIYF
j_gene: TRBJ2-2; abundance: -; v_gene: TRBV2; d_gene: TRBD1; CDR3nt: TGTGCCAGCAGCCCCGGGACAGGGACCGCGGGTTTGGCCGGGGAGCTGTTTTTT; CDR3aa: CASSPGTGTAGLAGELFF
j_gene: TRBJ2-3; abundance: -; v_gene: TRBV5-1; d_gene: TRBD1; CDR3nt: TGCGCCAGCAGCTTGGCCTTGGGACAGGGGGCAGATACGCAGTATTTT; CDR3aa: CASSLALGQGADTQYF
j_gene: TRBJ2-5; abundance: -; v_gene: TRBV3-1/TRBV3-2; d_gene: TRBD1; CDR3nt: TGTGCCAGCAGCCAAGATCTAAACAGGGGAGAGACCCAGTACTTC; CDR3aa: CASSQDLNRGETQYF
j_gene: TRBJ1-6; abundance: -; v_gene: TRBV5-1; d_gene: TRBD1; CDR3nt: TGCGCCAGCAGCTTGGCCGAAGGACAGGGTCGGCTCCTCCACTTT; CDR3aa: CASSLAEGQGRLLHF
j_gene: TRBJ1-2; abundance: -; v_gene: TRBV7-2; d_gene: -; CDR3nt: TGTGCCAGCAGCTCAACAAGATTCTATGGCTACACCTTC; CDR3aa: CASSSTRFYGYTF
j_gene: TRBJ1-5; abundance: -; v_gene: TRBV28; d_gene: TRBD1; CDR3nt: TGTGCCAGCAGTTTACGACAGGGCGGGAATCAGCCCCAGCATTTT; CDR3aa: CASSLRQGGNQPQHF
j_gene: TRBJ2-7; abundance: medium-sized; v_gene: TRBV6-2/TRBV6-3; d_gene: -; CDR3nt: TGTGCCAGCAGTTACGGCGGAGGCAGTTACTCCTACGAGCAGTACTTC; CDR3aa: CASSYGGGSYSYEQYF
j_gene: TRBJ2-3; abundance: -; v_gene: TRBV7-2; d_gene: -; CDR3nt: TGTGCCAGCAGCTCAAGAGGGACAGATACGCAGTATTTT; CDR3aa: CASSSRGTDTQYF
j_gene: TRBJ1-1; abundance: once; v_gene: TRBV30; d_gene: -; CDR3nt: TGTGCCTGGACCCCGAGTAGAAACACTGAAGCTTTCTTT; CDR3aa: CAWTPSRNTEAFF